Below are 7 T cell receptor beta chains sequenced from a single sample in a study of OX40 agonist ivuxolimab in advanced cancers. Data came from immunoSEQ multiplex PCR; TCRdb stores just in-frame clones and leaves some out. This sample yields 60,000 to 100,000 clones, of which 92% are seen a single time; 8% to 13% belongs to the top ten. This specimen consisted of CD4+ or CD8+ T cells sorted from blood, obtained in a trial of the OX40 agonist ivuxolimab. The source of these receptors is an adult with an advanced solid tumor such as melanoma, head and neck, liver or kidney cancer.

The V call is TRBV11-2, the J call TRBJ2-7, with D possibly being TRBD2 (5 bases). Germline V CDR1 and CDR2: SGHAT, FQNNGV. The ends were cut back, 3 bases at V and 4 bases at J, with 10 bases in the middle. The length of the CDR3 is 13 residues. This chain's CDR3 is CASSFTSRYEQYF. For the CDR3, the DNA is TGTGCCAGCAGCTTCACTAGTCGGTACGAGCAGTACTTC. Variable domain in full (rest from reference TRBV11-2 and TRBJ2-7): EAGVAQSPRYKIIEKRQSVAFWCNPISGHATLYWYQQILGQGPKLLIQFQNNGVVDDSQLPKDRFSAERLKGVDSTLKIQPAKLEDSAVYLCASSFTSRYEQYFGPGTRLTVT.

This clone has only a few counts. The J gene is TRBJ1-5, the V gene TRBV4-1, with D tentatively TRBD1 (6 bases). This CDR3 comprises 14 residues. The germline V gene encodes CDR1 MGHRA and CDR2 YSYEKL. V lost 4 bases and J lost 7, with 14 bases in between. The DNA of the CDR3 is TGCGCCAGCAGCCCTCAGACAGGAGGGCAGCCCCAGCATTTT. Translation gives CASSPQTGGQPQHF.

The V call is TRBV10-3, the J call TRBJ2-7; D not certain. The CDR3 extends over 16 amino acids. The germline V and J ends were trimmed by 2 bases and 4 bases, with 18 bases remaining between them. In germline, CDR1 is ENHRY, CDR2 SYGVKD. The DNA of the CDR3 is TGTGCCATCAGTGAGCTCGATATGGCAGCATTATACGAGCAGTACTTC. Protein: CAISELDMAALYEQYF.

The chain is built from TRBV7-9 and TRBJ2-7, with D possibly being TRBD1 or TRBD2 (5 bases each). The CDR3 extends over 14 amino acids. Trimming took 3 bases from V and 3 from J, leaving 12 bases between them. Germline CDR1 and CDR2: SEHNR and FQNEAQ (reference sequence). The CDR3 loop is CASSLAGTVYEQYF. The CDR3 region has the DNA TGTGCCAGCAGCTTGGCCGGGACGGTCTACGAGCAGTACTTC.

J is TRBJ2-7 and V is TRBV5-1, with a weak D call TRBD1 (5 bases). Per germline, CDR1 SGHRS and CDR2 YFSETQ. Trimming stripped 4 bases from V and 2 bases from J, with 13 bases between. The CDR3 runs 14 residues. The CDR3 reads CASSRQSNPYEQYF. CDR3 coding DNA: TGCGCCAGCAGCCGACAGTCCAATCCCTACGAGCAGTACTTC.

The rearrangement links TRBV5-4 to TRBJ2-1; no clear D gene. Trimming took 4 bases from V and 10 from J, leaving 15 bases between them. CDR1 and CDR2 from the germline V gene are SGHNT and YYREEE (reference sequence). The CDR3 is 13 amino acids. The CDR3 DNA follows: TGTGCCAGCAGCCCCCGAACGGGCGGCGAGCAGTTCTTC. It is translated as CASSPRTGGEQFF.

This clone turned up a few times. The chain combines TRBV29-1 with TRBJ1-1; D might be TRBD1 (6 bases). CDR3 length: 12 amino acids. V lost 6 bases and J 4 bases, leaving 12 bases between the germline ends. The germline V gene has CDR1 SQVTM and CDR2 ANQGSEA. CDR3 sequence: CSVEGGITEAFF. The CDR3 bases are TGCAGCGTAGAGGGGGGAATCACTGAAGCTTTCTTT.